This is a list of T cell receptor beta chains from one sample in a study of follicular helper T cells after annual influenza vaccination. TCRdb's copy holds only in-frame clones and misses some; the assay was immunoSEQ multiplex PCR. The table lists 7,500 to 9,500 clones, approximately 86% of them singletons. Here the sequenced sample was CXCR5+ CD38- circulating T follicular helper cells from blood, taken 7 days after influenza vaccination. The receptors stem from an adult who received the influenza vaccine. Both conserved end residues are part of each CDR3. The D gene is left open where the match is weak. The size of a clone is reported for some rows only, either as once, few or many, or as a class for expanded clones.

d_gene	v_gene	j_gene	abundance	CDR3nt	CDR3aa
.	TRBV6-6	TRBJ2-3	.	TGTGCCACTGGGGAGAGCACAGATACGCAGTATTTT	CATGESTDTQYF
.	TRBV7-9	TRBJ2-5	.	TGTGCCAGCAGCTCAGGGGCAGGGGTCCAAGAGACCCAGTACTTC	CASSSGAGVQETQYF
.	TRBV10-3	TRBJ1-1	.	TGTGCCATACAATACGGGGGAAGGGACACTGAAGCTTTCTTT	CAIQYGGRDTEAFF
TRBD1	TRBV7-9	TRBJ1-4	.	TGTGCCAGCAGCTTGGGGCAGGGGGCGAATAGTGAAAAACTGTTTTTT	CASSLGQGANSEKLFF
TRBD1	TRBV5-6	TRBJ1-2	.	TGTGCCAGCAACTCCAACAGGGGGATCTATGGCTACACCTTC	CASNSNRGIYGYTF
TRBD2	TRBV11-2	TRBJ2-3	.	TGTGCCAGCAGCTTAGTCGGGACTAGCGGCACAGATACGCAGTATTTT	CASSLVGTSGTDTQYF
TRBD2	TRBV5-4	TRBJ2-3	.	TGTGCCAGCAGCGCCCGGACTAGCGGGGGGGCCCCTGATACGCAGTATTTT	CASSARTSGGAPDTQYF
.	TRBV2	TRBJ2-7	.	TGTGCCAGCAACGAGAGGACAGCATCCTACGAGCAGTACTTC	CASNERTASYEQYF
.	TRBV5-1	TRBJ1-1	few	TGCGCCAGCAGCTTTCGTGGGAACACTGAAGCTTTCTTT	CASSFRGNTEAFF
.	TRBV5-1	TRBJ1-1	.	TGCGCCAGCAGCACAGGGTTGAACACTGAAGCTTTCTTT	CASSTGLNTEAFF
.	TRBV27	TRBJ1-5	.	TGTGCCAGCAGTTTAAGGGGTGGGGCAGGGCTCTTGAGGCAGCCCCAGCATTTT	CASSLRGGAGLLRQPQHF
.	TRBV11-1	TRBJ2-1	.	TGTGCCAGCAGGCGGCAGACGGGCGATGAGCAGTTCTTC	CASRRQTGDEQFF
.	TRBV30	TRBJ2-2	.	TGTGCCTGGGTACCCCGAGGCGGCGTGGGTACCGGGGAGCTGTTTTTT	CAWVPRGGVGTGELFF
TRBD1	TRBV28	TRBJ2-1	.	TGTGCCAGCAGCGAGCCGGGACAGGGAGACAATGAGCAGTTCTTC	CASSEPGQGDNEQFF
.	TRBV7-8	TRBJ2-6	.	TGTGCCAGCAGCAAAAGCACGGGGGCTACTGGGGCCAACGTCCTGACTTTC	CASSKSTGATGANVLTF
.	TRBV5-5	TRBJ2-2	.	TGTGCCAGCATACCTAGCTACCACACCGGGGAGCTGTTTTTT	CASIPSYHTGELFF
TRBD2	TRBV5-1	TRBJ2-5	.	TGCGCCAGCAGGAGGACTAGCGGGGTTGGAGAGACCCAGTACTTC	CASRRTSGVGETQYF
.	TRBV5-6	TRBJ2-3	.	TGTGCCAGCAGGGACAACCGAGGACTCACAGATACGCAGTATTTT	CASRDNRGLTDTQYF
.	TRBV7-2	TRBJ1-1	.	TGTGCCAGCAGCCGAGACAGGAACACTGAAGCTTTCTTT	CASSRDRNTEAFF